These T cell receptor beta chains were read from a single sample in a study of T cells after yellow fever vaccination. TCRdb re-called the 5' RACE reads through MiXCR, storing one row per CDR3 protein. The table has about 320,000 distinct CDR3 sequences, about 10% seen once. The sequences come from CD4+ T cells sorted from PBMCs, collected 45 days after the yellow fever booster vaccination. The receptor source for this set is a man younger than 35 who received the YFV17D yellow fever vaccine. The conserved cysteine and the conserved F or W are not part of the CDR3 here.

v_call cdr3_aa
TRBV5-1 ASSLVNTEAF
TRBV7-2 ASSLVVGLNTEAF
TRBV7-2 ASTPSGGAANEKLF
TRBV6-5 ASSYRQRGREPHNEQF
TRBV18 ASSQGTGRNQPQH
TRBV20-1 SARVLGTQETQY
TRBV5-1 ASSLGTGSANSPLH
TRBV4-3 ASSQPGQGHNEQF
TRBV4-1 ASSQVTWGGGEQF
TRBV4-3 ASSQAGTSGGTARATQY
TRBV5-1 ASSLSHLKDEKLF
TRBV11-1 ASSPYGKGTNEKLF
TRBV4-3 ASSQDPGVYEQY
TRBV5-1 ASSTDSFNEKLF
TRBV3-1 ASSPVTDYGYT
TRBV6-5 ASSYRQGVGNEQF
TRBV7-9 ASSRGTSYEQY
TRBV4-2 ASSQMGQMNTEAF
TRBV29-1 SVTTGLGSPLH
TRBV11-2 ASNPRGSRGFEAF
TRBV7-3 ASSPRQGAGTGANVLT
TRBV5-1 ASSSYGLNEKLF